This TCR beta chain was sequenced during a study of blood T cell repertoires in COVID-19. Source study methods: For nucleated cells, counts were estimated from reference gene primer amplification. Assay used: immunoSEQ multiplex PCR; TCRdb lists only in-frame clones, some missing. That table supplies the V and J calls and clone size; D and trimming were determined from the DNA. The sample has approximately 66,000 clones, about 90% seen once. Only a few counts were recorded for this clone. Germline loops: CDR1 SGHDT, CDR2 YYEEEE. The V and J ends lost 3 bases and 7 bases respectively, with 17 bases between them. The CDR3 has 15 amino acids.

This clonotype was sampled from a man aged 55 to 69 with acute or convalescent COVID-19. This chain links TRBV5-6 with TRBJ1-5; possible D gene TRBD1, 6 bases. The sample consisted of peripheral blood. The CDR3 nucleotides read TGTGCCAGCAGCTCTCGACAGGTTACTGCGCAGCCCCAGCATTTT. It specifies CASSSRQVTAQPQHF.